This is a list of T cell receptor beta chains from one sample in a study of early T cells in non-severe SARS-CoV-2 infection. TCRdb re-called the 5' RACE reads through MiXCR, storing one row per CDR3 protein. The sample lists more than 70,000 distinct CDR3 sequences; about 12% were seen once. Sequencing was done on a sample of whole blood. The receptors derive from an adult who was a healthcare worker with PCR-confirmed SARS-CoV-2 infection or an uninfected control (not recorded which). CDR3s include the opening cysteine and the closing phenylalanine or tryptophan. Each record gives: clone size, V gene, D gene, J gene, CDR3 protein, CDR3 DNA. The D gene is left open where the match is weak. Clone size is shown for a subset of rows, as once, few, many or a class of expanded clone.

clone_size: -
v_call: TRBV5-4
d_call: TRBD2
j_call: TRBJ2-5
cdr3_aa: CTSSSSGTQETQYF
cdr3_nt: TGTACCAGCAGCTCAAGCGGGACCCAAGAGACCCAGTACTTC

clone_size: -
v_call: TRBV29-1
d_call: -
j_call: TRBJ1-3
cdr3_aa: CSVDAGKSANTIYF
cdr3_nt: TGCAGCGTTGACGCCGGAAAGTCTGCAAACACCATATATTTT

clone_size: few
v_call: TRBV27
d_call: TRBD1
j_call: TRBJ1-2
cdr3_aa: CASRGPGTGNYGYTF
cdr3_nt: TGTGCCAGCAGAGGTCCCGGGACAGGAAACTATGGCTACACCTTC

clone_size: -
v_call: TRBV19
d_call: TRBD2
j_call: TRBJ2-1
cdr3_aa: CASSSPGTSKNEQFF
cdr3_nt: TGTGCCAGTAGTAGCCCCGGGACTAGCAAGAATGAGCAGTTCTTC

clone_size: -
v_call: TRBV15
d_call: -
j_call: TRBJ1-1
cdr3_aa: CATSRDRGGEGTEAFF
cdr3_nt: TGTGCCACCAGCAGAGATCGCGGGGGAGAGGGAACTGAAGCTTTCTTT

clone_size: many
v_call: TRBV10-3
d_call: -
j_call: TRBJ2-1
cdr3_aa: CAISEFHIEQFF
cdr3_nt: TGTGCCATCAGTGAGTTCCACATTGAGCAGTTCTTC

clone_size: few
v_call: TRBV29-1
d_call: -
j_call: TRBJ2-7
cdr3_aa: CSDGRHPVYEQYF
cdr3_nt: TGCAGCGATGGGCGGCACCCGGTCTACGAGCAGTACTTC

clone_size: few
v_call: TRBV20-1
d_call: -
j_call: TRBJ1-2
cdr3_aa: CSIFNPSLGYTF
cdr3_nt: TGCTCCATTTTCAACCCCAGTCTCGGCTACACCTTC

clone_size: -
v_call: TRBV5-1
d_call: -
j_call: TRBJ2-3
cdr3_aa: CASSPRTYSTDTQYF
cdr3_nt: TGCGCCAGCAGCCCACGAACCTATAGCACAGATACGCAGTATTTT

clone_size: many
v_call: TRBV7-2
d_call: TRBD1
j_call: TRBJ1-2
cdr3_aa: CASGDRQGLYGYTF
cdr3_nt: TGTGCCAGCGGGGACCGACAGGGACTCTATGGCTACACCTTC

clone_size: many
v_call: TRBV11-3
d_call: TRBD2
j_call: TRBJ2-1
cdr3_aa: CASSFLAGDEQFF
cdr3_nt: TGTGCCAGCAGCTTTCTAGCGGGAGATGAGCAGTTCTTC

clone_size: -
v_call: TRBV29-1
d_call: -
j_call: TRBJ2-1
cdr3_aa: CSVESSAEYNEQFF
cdr3_nt: TGCAGCGTTGAGTCTAGCGCCGAATACAATGAGCAGTTCTTC

clone_size: many
v_call: TRBV6-6
d_call: TRBD1
j_call: TRBJ1-2
cdr3_aa: CAVTQGADYGYTF
cdr3_nt: TGTGCCGTTACCCAGGGGGCAGACTATGGCTACACCTTC

clone_size: many
v_call: TRBV5-1
d_call: TRBD2
j_call: TRBJ2-1
cdr3_aa: CASSLTSDYNEQFF
cdr3_nt: TGCGCCAGCAGCTTAACTAGCGACTACAATGAGCAGTTCTTC

clone_size: many
v_call: TRBV6-2/TRBV6-3
d_call: -
j_call: TRBJ2-7
cdr3_aa: CASSYSKGRQYF
cdr3_nt: TGTGCCAGCAGTTACTCGAAAGGCCGACAGTACTTC

clone_size: few
v_call: TRBV7-2
d_call: TRBD2
j_call: TRBJ2-2
cdr3_aa: CASSPFSGRDTGELFF
cdr3_nt: TGTGCCAGCAGCCCGTTTAGCGGGAGGGACACCGGGGAGCTGTTTTTT

clone_size: few
v_call: TRBV9
d_call: TRBD1
j_call: TRBJ2-1
cdr3_aa: CASSVAGQGLLDEQFF
cdr3_nt: TGTGCCAGCAGCGTAGCGGGACAGGGCCTTTTGGATGAGCAGTTCTTC

clone_size: many
v_call: TRBV18
d_call: TRBD1
j_call: TRBJ1-6
cdr3_aa: CASSPSQDRGNSPLHF
cdr3_nt: TGTGCCAGCTCACCATCCCAGGACAGGGGTAATTCACCCCTCCACTTT

clone_size: -
v_call: TRBV6-2/TRBV6-3
d_call: -
j_call: TRBJ2-7
cdr3_aa: CASTGAAFYEQYF
cdr3_nt: TGTGCCAGCACGGGCGCGGCATTCTACGAGCAGTACTTC

clone_size: -
v_call: TRBV7-8
d_call: TRBD2
j_call: TRBJ2-1
cdr3_aa: CASSLGLAGNEQFF
cdr3_nt: TGTGCCAGCAGCTTAGGGCTAGCGGGGAATGAGCAGTTCTTC

clone_size: -
v_call: TRBV6-5
d_call: -
j_call: TRBJ2-1
cdr3_aa: CASSYSLSGEQFF
cdr3_nt: TGTGCCAGCAGTTACTCCTTATCCGGTGAGCAGTTCTTC

clone_size: few
v_call: TRBV6-2/TRBV6-3
d_call: -
j_call: TRBJ2-5
cdr3_aa: CASSDNTGMGETQYF
cdr3_nt: TGTGCCAGCAGTGACAACACAGGGATGGGGGAGACCCAGTACTTC

clone_size: -
v_call: TRBV6-4
d_call: -
j_call: TRBJ1-3
cdr3_aa: CASRPLWRVGNTIYF
cdr3_nt: TGTGCCAGCAGACCGCTATGGAGGGTCGGAAACACCATATATTTT

clone_size: few
v_call: TRBV6-1
d_call: TRBD1
j_call: TRBJ2-2
cdr3_aa: CASRGTVITGELFF
cdr3_nt: TGTGCCAGCAGAGGGACAGTTATAACCGGGGAGCTGTTTTTT

clone_size: few
v_call: TRBV5-4
d_call: TRBD2
j_call: TRBJ2-3
cdr3_aa: CASSRAGAGTDTQYF
cdr3_nt: TGTGCCAGCAGCCGAGCGGGGGCTGGCACAGATACGCAGTATTTT

clone_size: many
v_call: TRBV14
d_call: -
j_call: TRBJ1-2
cdr3_aa: CASSPWTAYGYTF
cdr3_nt: TGTGCCAGCAGCCCCTGGACAGCTTATGGCTACACCTTC

clone_size: -
v_call: TRBV10-3
d_call: TRBD2
j_call: TRBJ2-1
cdr3_aa: CAISESRTSGSNEQFF
cdr3_nt: TGTGCCATCAGTGAGTCTAGGACTAGCGGGTCCAATGAGCAGTTCTTC

clone_size: many
v_call: TRBV11-2
d_call: TRBD1
j_call: TRBJ2-2
cdr3_aa: CASSPPRGPGELFF
cdr3_nt: TGTGCCAGCAGCCCCCCCAGGGGGCCCGGGGAGCTGTTTTTT

clone_size: -
v_call: TRBV5-6
d_call: -
j_call: TRBJ2-1
cdr3_aa: CASSPGVADYNEQFF
cdr3_nt: TGTGCCAGCAGCCCGGGGGTAGCGGACTACAATGAGCAGTTCTTC

clone_size: few
v_call: TRBV12-3/TRBV12-4
d_call: -
j_call: TRBJ2-1
cdr3_aa: CASSLMGSYNEQFF
cdr3_nt: TGTGCCAGCAGTTTAATGGGGTCATACAATGAGCAGTTCTTC

clone_size: few
v_call: TRBV29-1
d_call: -
j_call: TRBJ2-7
cdr3_aa: CSVVRQGPYEQYF
cdr3_nt: TGCAGCGTTGTTAGGCAGGGTCCCTACGAGCAGTACTTC

clone_size: -
v_call: TRBV29-1
d_call: -
j_call: TRBJ2-5
cdr3_aa: CSVLLGGARTQYF
cdr3_nt: TGCAGCGTGCTCTTGGGGGGCGCCCGGACCCAGTACTTC

clone_size: -
v_call: TRBV11-2
d_call: TRBD2
j_call: TRBJ2-7
cdr3_aa: CASSSGGLEQYF
cdr3_nt: TGTGCCAGCAGCAGCGGGGGACTCGAGCAGTACTTC

clone_size: few
v_call: TRBV4-1
d_call: -
j_call: TRBJ2-7
cdr3_aa: CASSQDGANEQYF
cdr3_nt: TGCGCCAGCAGCCAAGACGGGGCGAACGAGCAGTACTTC

clone_size: -
v_call: TRBV2
d_call: TRBD2
j_call: TRBJ2-2
cdr3_aa: CASSQWGGPSGTNTGELFF
cdr3_nt: TGTGCCAGCAGTCAATGGGGGGGCCCTAGCGGGACGAACACCGGGGAGCTGTTTTTT

clone_size: -
v_call: TRBV20-1
d_call: TRBD1
j_call: TRBJ1-6
cdr3_aa: CSATPQGQWGSPLHF
cdr3_nt: TGCAGTGCTACTCCACAGGGACAGTGGGGGTCCCCCCTCCACTTT

clone_size: many
v_call: TRBV15
d_call: -
j_call: TRBJ1-5
cdr3_aa: CATSGDGLSNQPQHF
cdr3_nt: TGTGCCACCAGCGGGGACGGACTTAGCAATCAGCCCCAGCATTTT

clone_size: -
v_call: TRBV2
d_call: -
j_call: TRBJ2-3
cdr3_aa: CASSEGSSTDTQYF
cdr3_nt: TGTGCCAGCAGTGAAGGCAGTAGCACAGATACGCAGTATTTT

clone_size: -
v_call: TRBV24-1
d_call: TRBD2
j_call: TRBJ2-1
cdr3_aa: CATRGNLAGVHNEQFF
cdr3_nt: TGTGCCACCCGTGGGAACTTAGCGGGAGTGCACAATGAGCAGTTCTTC

clone_size: many
v_call: TRBV20-1
d_call: -
j_call: TRBJ2-7
cdr3_aa: CSARDWGSGGKTYEQYF
cdr3_nt: TGCAGTGCTAGAGATTGGGGTAGCGGTGGGAAAACCTACGAGCAGTACTTC

clone_size: medium-sized
v_call: TRBV24-1
d_call: TRBD1
j_call: TRBJ2-3
cdr3_aa: CATSNRGIDTQYF
cdr3_nt: TGTGCCACTTCGAACAGGGGTATCGATACGCAGTATTTT

clone_size: few
v_call: TRBV29-1
d_call: TRBD2
j_call: TRBJ2-3
cdr3_aa: CSVGEAGVVTDTQYF
cdr3_nt: TGCAGCGTTGGGGAGGCGGGAGTAGTCACAGATACGCAGTATTTT

clone_size: few
v_call: TRBV10-3
d_call: -
j_call: TRBJ2-1
cdr3_aa: CAISALGEQFF
cdr3_nt: TGTGCCATCAGTGCACTAGGAGAGCAGTTCTTC

clone_size: many
v_call: TRBV7-9
d_call: TRBD2
j_call: TRBJ2-7
cdr3_aa: CASSSGLAPLEQYF
cdr3_nt: TGTGCCAGCAGCTCGGGACTAGCGCCGCTCGAGCAGTACTTC

clone_size: -
v_call: TRBV12-3/TRBV12-4
d_call: -
j_call: TRBJ2-1
cdr3_aa: CASSPRTDYNEQFF
cdr3_nt: TGTGCCAGCAGTCCCCGGACGGATTACAATGAGCAGTTCTTC

clone_size: many
v_call: TRBV12-3/TRBV12-4
d_call: -
j_call: TRBJ2-2
cdr3_aa: CASSLAGGTGELFF
cdr3_nt: TGTGCCAGCAGTTTAGCAGGGGGCACCGGGGAGCTGTTTTTT

clone_size: -
v_call: TRBV2
d_call: -
j_call: TRBJ2-2
cdr3_aa: CASSGTAGELFF
cdr3_nt: TGTGCCAGCAGCGGGACTGCCGGGGAGCTGTTTTTT

clone_size: -
v_call: TRBV7-8
d_call: -
j_call: TRBJ2-7
cdr3_aa: CASSLVYEQYF
cdr3_nt: TGTGCCAGCAGCTTAGTCTACGAGCAGTACTTC

clone_size: few
v_call: TRBV19
d_call: TRBD1
j_call: TRBJ2-7
cdr3_aa: CATQDGQGDFYEQYF
cdr3_nt: TGTGCCACACAAGATGGACAGGGGGATTTTTACGAGCAGTACTTC

clone_size: few
v_call: TRBV20-1
d_call: -
j_call: TRBJ2-3
cdr3_aa: CSARPTSTDTQYF
cdr3_nt: TGCAGTGCTAGACCTACTAGCACAGATACGCAGTATTTT

clone_size: -
v_call: TRBV5-5
d_call: TRBD2
j_call: TRBJ2-3
cdr3_aa: CASSLAAAGGTDTQYF
cdr3_nt: TGTGCCAGCAGCTTGGCGGCGGCCGGGGGGACAGATACGCAGTATTTT

clone_size: many
v_call: TRBV24-1
d_call: -
j_call: TRBJ1-2
cdr3_aa: CATSDFPDTSPINYGYTF
cdr3_nt: TGTGCCACCAGTGATTTCCCGGACACAAGTCCCATTAACTATGGCTACACCTTC